The subject of this entry is one T cell receptor beta chain. What it recognizes is unknown. This CDR3 contains 16 residues. CDR1 and CDR2 from the germline V gene are SGDLS and YYNGEE. The V end lost 4 bases, the J end lost 2 bases, and 15 bases lay between the germline ends. The data were obtained in a study of PD-1 blockade in classical Hodgkin lymphoma. Study context: The nivolumab dose that patients received was 3 mg/kg, given intravenously every 2 weeks. Study-level results: Newly diagnosed patients and complete responders had comparable diversity at baseline. The authors excluded patients who started nivolumab under 1 year after ASCT. According to reports, newly diagnosed patients had lower baseline TCR diversity than healthy donors, and relapsed/refractory patients had lower baseline TCR diversity still.

Described time point: cycle 4 day 1 (C4D1), after less than seven weeks of nivolumab. Every patient relapsed after autologous stem cell transplantation, and brentuximab vedotin exposure varied. Produced via immunoSEQ multiplex PCR; TCRdb's table is partial and in-frame only. The sample has 100,000 or so clones; less than 95% are singletons. The TCR comes from a human donor with classical Hodgkin lymphoma. The chain combines TRBV9 with TRBJ2-2, with D uncertain. The sequences come from peripheral blood mononuclear cells (PBMCs), collected before the fourth cycle of nivolumab. The CDR3 sequence is CASSTPKLGNTGELFF. Written as DNA, the CDR3 is TGTGCCAGCAGCACCCCAAAGCTGGGAAACACCGGGGAGCTGTTTTTT. The variable domain in full, with the rest retrieved from reference TRBV9 and TRBJ2-2, is DSGVTQTPKHLITATGQRVTLRCSPRSGDLSVYWYQQSLDQGLQFLIQYYNGEERAKGNILERFSAQQFPDLHSELNLSSLELGDSALYFCASSTPKLGNTGELFFGEGSRLTVL.